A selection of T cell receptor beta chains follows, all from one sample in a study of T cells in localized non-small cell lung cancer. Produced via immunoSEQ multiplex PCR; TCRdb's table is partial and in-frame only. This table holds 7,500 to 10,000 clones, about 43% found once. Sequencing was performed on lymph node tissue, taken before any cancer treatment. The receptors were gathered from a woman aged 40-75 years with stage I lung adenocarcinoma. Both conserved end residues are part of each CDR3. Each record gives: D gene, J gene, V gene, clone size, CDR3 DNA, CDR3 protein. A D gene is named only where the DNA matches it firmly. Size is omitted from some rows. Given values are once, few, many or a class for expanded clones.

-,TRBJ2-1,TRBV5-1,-,TGCGCCAGCAGCTTCCCCAAGGGTATTAACAATGAGCAGTTCTTC,CASSFPKGINNEQFF
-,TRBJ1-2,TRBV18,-,TGTGCCAGCTCACCTCAGGGTATTGGGGAAGGCTACACCTTC,CASSPQGIGEGYTF
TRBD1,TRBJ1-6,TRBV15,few,TGTGCCACCAGCAGAGGGACAGGCGTAACCTCCTATAATTCACCCCTCCACTTT,CATSRGTGVTSYNSPLHF
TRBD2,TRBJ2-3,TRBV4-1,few,TGCGCCAGCAGCCAAGATTCCCCGACTAGCGGGGGGGTTACAGATACGCAGTATTTT,CASSQDSPTSGGVTDTQYF
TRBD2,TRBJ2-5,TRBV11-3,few,TGTGCCAGCAGCCCCTACTTTGCTCGGACTAGCGGAGACCAAGAGACCCAGTACTTC,CASSPYFARTSGDQETQYF
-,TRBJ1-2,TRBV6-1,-,TGTGCCAGCAGTGAAGAGGGAGGGTGGGTTGGCTACACCTTC,CASSEEGGWVGYTF
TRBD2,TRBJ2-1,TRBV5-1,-,TGCGCCAGCAGCTACGGAGCGGGGGTAACCTACAATGAGCAGTTCTTC,CASSYGAGVTYNEQFF
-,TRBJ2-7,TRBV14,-,TGTGCCAGCAGTCGACCTTCTAGGACCTACGAGCAGTACTTC,CASSRPSRTYEQYF
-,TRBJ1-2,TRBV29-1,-,TGCAGCGTTGAAGAGGTGGACGGGGGCTATGGCTACACCTTC,CSVEEVDGGYGYTF
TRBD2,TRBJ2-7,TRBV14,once,TGTGCCAGCAGCCCCTCCGGTGGTAGCGGGAGCTACGAGCAGTACTTC,CASSPSGGSGSYEQYF
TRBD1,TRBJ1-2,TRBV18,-,TGTGCCAGCTCACCAACCATAACAGGGGACTATGGCTACACCTTC,CASSPTITGDYGYTF
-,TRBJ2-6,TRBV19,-,TGTGCCAGTAGTATCACTGGGGCCAACGTCCTGACTTTC,CASSITGANVLTF
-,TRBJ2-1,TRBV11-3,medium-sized,TGTGCCAGCAGCCAAGCTGGACGCGAGGCCTACAATGAGCAGTTCTTC,CASSQAGREAYNEQFF
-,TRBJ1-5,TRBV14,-,TGTGCCAGCAGCCATCGCTTGACCTATAGCAATCAGCCCCAGCATTTT,CASSHRLTYSNQPQHF
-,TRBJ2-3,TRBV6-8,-,TGTGCCAGCAGTCTCATCGGACGGACTAGCACAGATACGCAGTATTTT,CASSLIGRTSTDTQYF
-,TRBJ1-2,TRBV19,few,TGTGCCAGTAGTGCCGGGGGGTCGAACTATGGCTACACCTTC,CASSAGGSNYGYTF
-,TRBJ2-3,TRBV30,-,TGTGCCTGGAGTGTAGGTTGGCAGGGAGATACGCAGTATTTT,CAWSVGWQGDTQYF
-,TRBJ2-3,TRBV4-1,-,TGCGCCAGCAGCCAAGAGACTAGAAGCACAGATACGCAGTATTTT,CASSQETRSTDTQYF
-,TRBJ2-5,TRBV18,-,TGTGCCAGCTCACCACGCCCAGAGACCCAGTACTTC,CASSPRPETQYF
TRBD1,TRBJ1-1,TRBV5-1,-,TGCGCCAGCAGCTTCCTCCCGGGACAGGTCAACACTGAAGCTTTCTTT,CASSFLPGQVNTEAFF
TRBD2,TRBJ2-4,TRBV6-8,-,TGTGCCAGCAGTTACCGGGGGGGTAGAGACATTCAGTACTTC,CASSYRGGRDIQYF
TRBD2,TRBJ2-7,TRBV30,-,TGTGCCTGGAGTGACGGCGGGGGGGCTCTATACGAGCAGTACTTC,CAWSDGGGALYEQYF
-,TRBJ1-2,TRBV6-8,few,TGTGCCAGCAGTGAGAAAGCTTATGGTTACACCTTC,CASSEKAYGYTF
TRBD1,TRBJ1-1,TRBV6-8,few,TGTGCCAGCAGTTCCCCAGCGACAGGGGCCACTGAAGCTTTCTTT,CASSSPATGATEAFF
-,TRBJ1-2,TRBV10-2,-,TGCGCCAGCAGTTCGCAGGGGTTTGACGGCTACACCTTC,CASSSQGFDGYTF
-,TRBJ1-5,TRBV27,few,TGTGCCAGCGCCCCAGGGGCGCGTCAGCCCCAGCATTTT,CASAPGARQPQHF
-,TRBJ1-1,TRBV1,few,TGCGCCAGCAGCCAAGAGGGTATCCCTGAAGCTTTCTTT,CASSQEGIPEAFF
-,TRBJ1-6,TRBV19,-,TGTGCTAGTAGTATAAAGGCCGGGGGTTCACTCCTCCACTTT,CASSIKAGGSLLHF
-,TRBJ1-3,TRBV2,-,TGTGCCAGCAGTCGGGGGTCTGGAAACACCATATATTTT,CASSRGSGNTIYF
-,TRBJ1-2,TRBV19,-,TGTGCCAGTAGTACTCAGGGGACCGCCTATGGCTACACCTTC,CASSTQGTAYGYTF
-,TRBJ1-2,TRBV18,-,TGTGCCAGCTCACCACGAACAGGGACCTATGGCTACACCTTC,CASSPRTGTYGYTF
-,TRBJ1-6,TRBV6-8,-,TGTGCCAGCAGTTACGCGGCAGGGAATAATTCACCCCTCCACTTT,CASSYAAGNNSPLHF
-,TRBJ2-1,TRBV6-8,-,TGTGCCAGCAGTTACTTTTTGATGGGGCAGGGTGAGCAGTTCTTC,CASSYFLMGQGEQFF
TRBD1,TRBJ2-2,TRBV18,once,TGTGCCAGCTCACCCGGGACAGGGGTGAACACCGGGGAGCTGTTTTTT,CASSPGTGVNTGELFF
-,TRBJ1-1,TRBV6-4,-,TGTGCCATCAGTGAGAGCGCGAAGGCTTTCTTT,CAISESAKAFF
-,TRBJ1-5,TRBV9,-,TGTGCCAGCAAACAGGGTAGAAGCAATCAGCCCCAGCATTTT,CASKQGRSNQPQHF
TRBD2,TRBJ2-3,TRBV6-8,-,TGTGCCAGCAGCCGCGGGACTAGCGGGGGCACAGATACGCAGTATTTT,CASSRGTSGGTDTQYF
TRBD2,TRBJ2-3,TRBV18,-,TGTGCCAGCTCACCGGGGTCTAGCGGGGGGCTAAACACAGATACGCAGTATTTT,CASSPGSSGGLNTDTQYF
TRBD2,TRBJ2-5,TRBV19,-,TGTGCCAGTAGTACCCAGCGGGGCAGGAAGACCCAGTACTTC,CASSTQRGRKTQYF
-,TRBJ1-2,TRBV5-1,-,TGCGCCAGCAGCTTGGAGGGACGGCTGGCGGGCTACACCTTC,CASSLEGRLAGYTF
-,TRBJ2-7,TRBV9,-,TGTGCCAGCAGGGGAGACGACCGGGAGCAGTACTTC,CASRGDDREQYF
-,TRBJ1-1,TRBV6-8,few,TGTGCCAGCAGCCGCGGGGGGCCGTTTAATGAAGCTTTCTTT,CASSRGGPFNEAFF
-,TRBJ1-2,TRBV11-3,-,TGTGCCAGCAGGCAAGGGGCAGGGGACTCCTATGGCTACACCTTC,CASRQGAGDSYGYTF
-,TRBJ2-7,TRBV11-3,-,TGTGCCAGCAGCTTAGGGACCCCGGGGATCTACGAGCAGTACTTC,CASSLGTPGIYEQYF
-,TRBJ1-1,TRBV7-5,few,TGTGCCAGCAGCTTAGTCAAGGGGAGAGTGAACACTGAAGCTTTCTTT,CASSLVKGRVNTEAFF
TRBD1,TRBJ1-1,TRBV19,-,TGTGCCAGTAGTAGAACAGGGGTCGGGATGAACACTGAAGCTTTCTTT,CASSRTGVGMNTEAFF
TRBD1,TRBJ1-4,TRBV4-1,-,TGCGCCAGCAGCCCCATCGTGGGACAGGGGTGGGGAGGACTGTTTTTT,CASSPIVGQGWGGLFF
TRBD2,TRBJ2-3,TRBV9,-,TGTGCCAGCAGTGTAGCGGGGGGGCGAGATACGCAGTATTTT,CASSVAGGRDTQYF
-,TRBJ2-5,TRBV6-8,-,TGTGCCAGCAGTCCCGGGACTTACCAAGAGACCCAGTACTTC,CASSPGTYQETQYF
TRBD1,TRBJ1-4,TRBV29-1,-,TGCAGCGTTATAGGACAGGGGGGGGAAAAACTGTTTTTT,CSVIGQGGEKLFF
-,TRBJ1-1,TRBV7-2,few,TGTGCCAGCAGCCCCGACAGTAACACTGAAGCTTTCTTT,CASSPDSNTEAFF
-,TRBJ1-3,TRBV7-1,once,-,CASSSTSGRDRYF
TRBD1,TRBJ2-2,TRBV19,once,TGTGCCAGTAGTCCTCCTCGGGGGACAGGGCAAGCCGGGGAGCTGTTTTTT,CASSPPRGTGQAGELFF
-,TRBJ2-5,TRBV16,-,TGTGCCAGCAGCCAACGGATGGCAGGGGGACTCTTAGAGACCCAGTACTTC,CASSQRMAGGLLETQYF
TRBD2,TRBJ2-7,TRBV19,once,TGTGCCAGTAGTATAGTCGGCGGGGGGCGGAACGAGCAGTACTTC,CASSIVGGGRNEQYF
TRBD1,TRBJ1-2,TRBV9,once,TGTGCCAGCAGCGTAGAGTGGGACAGTAATGGCTACACCTTC,CASSVEWDSNGYTF
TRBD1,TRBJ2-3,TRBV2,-,TGTGCCGGGCTCCGGGACAGGTTGACAGATACGCAGTATTTT,CAGLRDRLTDTQYF